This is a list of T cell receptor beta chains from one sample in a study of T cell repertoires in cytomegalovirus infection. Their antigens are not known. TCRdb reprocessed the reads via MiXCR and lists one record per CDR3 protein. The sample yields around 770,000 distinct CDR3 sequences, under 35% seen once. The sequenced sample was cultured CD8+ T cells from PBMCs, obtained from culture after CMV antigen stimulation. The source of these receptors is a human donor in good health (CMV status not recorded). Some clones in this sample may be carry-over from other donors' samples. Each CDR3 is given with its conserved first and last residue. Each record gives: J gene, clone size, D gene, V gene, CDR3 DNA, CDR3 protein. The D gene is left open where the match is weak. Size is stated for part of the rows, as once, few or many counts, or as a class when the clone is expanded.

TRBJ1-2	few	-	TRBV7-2	TGTGCCAGCAGCTACAGTGAAGGCTACACCTTC	CASSYSEGYTF
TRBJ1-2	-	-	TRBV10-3	TGTGCCATCAGTGAGTTGGGGGGGCGATACTATGGCTACACCTTC	CAISELGGRYYGYTF
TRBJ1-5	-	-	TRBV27	TGTGCCAGCAGTTTGTTGGGGCAGGTGAATCAGCCCCAGCATTTT	CASSLLGQVNQPQHF
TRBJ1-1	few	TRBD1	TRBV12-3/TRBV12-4	TGTGCCAGCAGTTGGGGACAGGTGAACACTGAAGCTTTCTTT	CASSWGQVNTEAFF
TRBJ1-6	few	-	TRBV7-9	TGTGCCAGCAGCTTCCCCGGGGGCATCTATAATTCACCCCTCCACTTT	CASSFPGGIYNSPLHF
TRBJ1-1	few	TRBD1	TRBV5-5	TGTGCCAGCAGCCCCTTGGGACAGGGGAACACTGAAGCTTTCTTT	CASSPLGQGNTEAFF
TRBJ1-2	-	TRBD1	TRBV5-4	TGTGCCAGCAGCCACACAGGGGCCTCCGATGGCTACACCTTC	CASSHTGASDGYTF
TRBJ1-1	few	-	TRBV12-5	TGTGCTAGTGGTTTGGTAATAGGTCCCGGGGAGAACACTGAAGCTTTCTTT	CASGLVIGPGENTEAFF
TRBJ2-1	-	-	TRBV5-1	TGCGCCAGCAGCATTAACAGGGAGGGGACCTACAATGAGCAGTTCTTC	CASSINREGTYNEQFF
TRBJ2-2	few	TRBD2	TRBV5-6	TGTGCCAGCAGCTTGGCCAGAAGCAGCGGGGGGACCGGGGAGCTGTTTTTT	CASSLARSSGGTGELFF
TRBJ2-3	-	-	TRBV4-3	TGCGCCAGCAGCCAAGATGGGCAGGTACTCACAGATACGCAGTATTTT	CASSQDGQVLTDTQYF
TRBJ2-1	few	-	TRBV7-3	TGTGCCAGCAGCGCCTCACCGGGCGACAATGAGCAGTTCTTC	CASSASPGDNEQFF
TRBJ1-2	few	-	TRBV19	TGTGCCAGTAGACCAAGGACACCTTCCCACTATGGCTACACCTTC	CASRPRTPSHYGYTF
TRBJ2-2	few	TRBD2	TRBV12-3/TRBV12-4	TGTGCCAGCAGTTTCCCTAGCGGGAGGGCGTCCGGGGAGCTGTTTTTT	CASSFPSGRASGELFF
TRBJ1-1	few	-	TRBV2	TGTGCCAGCAGTGAAACAAGCGGAGACACTGAAGCTTTCTTT	CASSETSGDTEAFF
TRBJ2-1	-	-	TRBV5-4	TGTGCCAGCAGCTTGGAAGACGCAAGCGATGAGCAGTTCTTC	CASSLEDASDEQFF
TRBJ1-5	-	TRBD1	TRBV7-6	TGTGCCAGCAGCCCGGGACAGGGGGCCCCAGATCAGCCCCAGCATTTT	CASSPGQGAPDQPQHF
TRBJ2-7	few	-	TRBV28	TGTGCCAGCAGTTTATCGGCAGCCGGGGACGAGCAGTACTTC	CASSLSAAGDEQYF
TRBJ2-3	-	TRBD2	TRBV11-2	TGTGCCAGCAGGGACGGGGGGGCTTCAGATACGCAGTATTTT	CASRDGGASDTQYF
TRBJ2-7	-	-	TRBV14	TGTGCCAGCAGCCAAGATAGAGGTGCAACCTACGAGCAGTACTTC	CASSQDRGATYEQYF